These T cell receptor beta chains were read from a single sample in a study of cytomegalovirus exposure and HLA in healthy donors. Using immunoSEQ multiplex PCR, the repertoire was profiled, and TCRdb retains in-frame clones only, with some absent. The sample yields roughly 130,000 clones, about 80% seen once. The sequenced material came from PBMCs. The receptors shown here come from a girl aged 2-15 years in good health and CMV-seronegative. The CDR3 runs from the conserved cysteine through the conserved F or W. The D gene is left open where the match is weak. Rows may omit the clone size; those that give it use once, few, many or a size class.

>TRBV7-8|TRBJ2-1|NA|NA
CASSFQGLPQNEQFF
TGTGCCAGCAGCTTCCAGGGACTTCCGCAGAATGAGCAGTTCTTC
>TRBV5-1|TRBJ2-7|NA|NA
CASSPLPGERREQYF
TGCGCCAGCAGCCCCCTCCCGGGAGAACGGAGAGAGCAGTACTTC
>TRBV7-2|TRBJ2-7|NA|once
CASSLSPTYEQYF
TGTGCCAGCAGCTTGAGTCCGACCTACGAGCAGTACTTC
>TRBV7-8|TRBJ1-2|NA|NA
CASSSSAGRYGYTF
TGTGCCAGCAGCTCCAGTGCGGGGAGGTATGGCTACACCTTC
>TRBV11-2|TRBJ2-7|NA|once
CASRDLALSLEQYF
TGTGCCAGCAGGGACCTAGCGCTTTCGCTCGAGCAGTACTTC
>TRBV19|TRBJ2-2|TRBD2|NA
CASRRGTSSNTGELFF
TGTGCCAGTCGAAGAGGGACTAGTTCGAACACCGGGGAGCTGTTTTTT
>TRBV4-1|TRBJ1-2|TRBD1|NA
CASSQAGGNGYTF
TGCGCCAGCAGCCAAGCAGGGGGCAATGGCTACACCTTC
>TRBV28|TRBJ2-2|TRBD2|NA
CASSLLGLAGIFGELFF
TGTGCCAGCAGTTTACTCGGACTAGCGGGGATCTTCGGGGAGCTGTTTTTT
>TRBV28|TRBJ1-1|TRBD1|NA
CASSLYVSGQVNTEAFF
TGTGCCAGCAGTTTATATGTCTCGGGACAGGTGAACACTGAAGCTTTCTTT
>TRBV28|TRBJ1-5|NA|NA
CASSLTGYQPQHF
TGTGCCAGCAGTTTGACGGGGTATCAGCCCCAGCATTTT
>TRBV2|TRBJ1-2|NA|NA
CARWGGNYGYTF
TGTGCCCGTTGGGGGGGGAACTATGGCTACACCTTC
>TRBV28|TRBJ2-1|NA|NA
CASIRGGFPGRDEQFF
TGTGCCAGCATCCGAGGAGGGTTCCCCGGGCGGGATGAGCAGTTCTTC
>TRBV25-1|TRBJ2-3|NA|NA
CASSSRGTTGDTQYF
TGTGCCAGCAGTTCTAGGGGGACAACGGGGGATACGCAGTATTTT
>TRBV5-8|TRBJ2-5|NA|NA
CASSHQAIRETQYF
TGTGCCAGCAGCCATCAAGCGATTCGTGAGACCCAGTACTTC
>TRBV25-1|TRBJ2-2|NA|NA
CASSFHAGVANTGELFF
TGTGCCAGCAGTTTCCACGCGGGCGTCGCGAACACCGGGGAGCTGTTTTTT
>TRBV5-5|TRBJ2-7|TRBD1|NA
CASSLLATGGRYEQYF
TGTGCCAGCAGCTTGTTGGCGACAGGGGGCCGGTACGAGCAGTACTTC
>TRBV28|TRBJ1-2|TRBD1|NA
CASSVGGSGNGYTF
TGTGCCAGCAGTGTAGGGGGCTCGGGAAATGGCTACACCTTC
>TRBV7-6|TRBJ2-7|TRBD1|NA
CASSQAGGTYEQYF
TGTGCCAGCAGCCAAGCAGGGGGCACCTACGAGCAGTACTTC
>TRBV5-4|TRBJ2-5|TRBD2|NA
CASSPGLGQETQYF
TGTGCCAGCAGCCCGGGACTAGGCCAAGAGACCCAGTACTTC
>TRBV19|TRBJ1-1|NA|NA
CASSNSGGGNTEAFF
TGTGCCAGTAGTAACTCGGGGGGAGGGAACACTGAAGCTTTCTTT
>TRBV27|TRBJ2-7|NA|NA
CASSFKYGSSAKYF
TGTGCCAGCAGTTTCAAGTACGGGTCTAGCGCTAAGTACTTC
>TRBV7-9|TRBJ2-7|TRBD2|NA
CASRSSGSSYEQYF
TGTGCCAGCAGGTCTAGCGGGAGCTCCTACGAGCAGTACTTC
>TRBV21-1|TRBJ1-3|NA|few
CASSKAWTGYRCTIYF
NA
>TRBV10-3|TRBJ2-3|TRBD2|NA
CAISLAGGQSDTQYF
TGTGCCATCAGTTTAGCGGGGGGGCAATCAGATACGCAGTATTTT
>TRBV27|TRBJ2-1|TRBD2|NA
CASSYSPLSSGRHEQFF
TGTGCCAGCAGTTATTCGCCCCTGAGTAGCGGGAGGCATGAGCAGTTCTTC
>TRBV7-9|TRBJ2-4|NA|NA
CASSDPGAKNIQYF
TGTGCCAGCAGCGACCCGGGGGCCAAAAACATTCAGTACTTC
>TRBV5-5|TRBJ2-3|TRBD2|NA
CASSLLAGVSLDTQYF
TGTGCCAGCAGCTTGCTAGCGGGGGTCAGCTTAGATACGCAGTATTTT
>TRBV20-1|TRBJ2-1|TRBD1|once
CSAMTGDMFF
TGCAGTGCTATGACAGGGGATATGTTCTTC
>TRBV6-6|TRBJ2-7|NA|NA
CASSQEGATLYEQYF
TGTGCCAGCAGTCAGGAGGGGGCCACCCTCTACGAGCAGTACTTC
>TRBV29-1|TRBJ1-1|NA|few
CSGSKNTEAFF
TGCAGCGGAAGCAAGAACACTGAAGCTTTCTTT
>TRBV18|TRBJ1-1|TRBD1|NA
CASSRELPGQGNTEAFF
TGTGCCAGCTCGCGAGAACTCCCGGGACAGGGGAACACTGAAGCTTTCTTT
>TRBV5-6|TRBJ2-5|NA|NA
CASSRTVQETQYF
TGTGCCAGCAGCCGGACAGTGCAAGAGACCCAGTACTTC
>TRBV4-2|TRBJ1-6|NA|NA
CASSQAGQPLHF
TGTGCCAGCAGCCAAGCAGGTCAGCCCCTCCACTTT
>TRBV10-1|TRBJ2-7|TRBD2|NA
CASSEGTSGSAEQYF
TGCGCCAGCAGTGAGGGGACTAGCGGGAGTGCCGAGCAGTACTTC
>TRBV27|TRBJ1-1|NA|NA
CASSLSRVEAFF
TGTGCCAGCAGTTTATCGAGGGTTGAAGCTTTCTTT
>TRBV2|TRBJ1-2|TRBD1|NA
CASSRQGDYGYTF
TGTGCCAGCAGTAGACAGGGGGATTATGGCTACACCTTC
>TRBV29-1|TRBJ2-1|TRBD1|NA
CSVTDRAYNEQFF
TGCAGCGTTACCGACAGGGCCTACAATGAGCAGTTCTTC
>TRBV5-6|TRBJ2-2|NA|NA
CASSLMREANTGELFF
TGTGCCAGCAGCTTGATGAGGGAAGCGAACACCGGGGAGCTGTTTTTT
>TRBV2|TRBJ2-1|NA|once
CASSLLLAGEQFF
TGTGCCAGCAGCTTGTTGCTAGCTGGCGAGCAGTTCTTC
>TRBV28|TRBJ1-1|TRBD1|NA
CASSEGATKAFF
TGTGCCAGCAGTGAGGGGGCCACTAAAGCTTTCTTT
>TRBV11-1|TRBJ2-1|NA|NA
CASSSLSNEQFF
TGTGCCAGCAGCTCTCTTAGCAATGAGCAGTTCTTC
>TRBV10-3|TRBJ2-7|TRBD1|few
CAIRAPGQSYEQYF
TGTGCCATCAGAGCACCGGGACAGTCCTACGAGCAGTACTTC
>TRBV27|TRBJ1-2|NA|NA
CASRPSGQNYYGYTF
TGTGCCAGCAGGCCCTCCGGACAGAATTACTATGGCTACACCTTC